The 8 T cell receptor beta chains in this list originate from one sample, sequenced in a study of identical twins. In TCRdb, the 5' RACE reads were re-called with MiXCR into one record per CDR3 protein. The sample lists 280,000 or so distinct CDR3 sequences; under 9.5% were seen once. These data were also reused for a study on yellow fever vaccine responses in identical twins.

Sequenced input: memory (CD45RO+) T cells sorted from blood. The source of these receptors is a woman younger than 30 in good health.

The J gene is TRBJ2-2, the V gene TRBV2; D is uncertain. V dropped 6 bases and J dropped 1 base, with 6 bases sitting between them. CDR1 is SNHLY and CDR2 is FYNNEI in the germline V gene. The CDR3 runs 13 residues. CDR3 region: CASRTRNTGELFF. The CDR3, as DNA: TGTGCCAGCAGGACCCGGAACACCGGGGAGCTGTTTTTT. The whole variable domain, filled in from reference TRBV2 and TRBJ2-2, reads EPEVTQTPSHQVTQMGQEVILRCVPISNHLYFYWYRQILGQKVEFLVSFYNNEISEKSEIFDDQFSVERPDGSNFTLKIRSTKLEDSAMYFCASRTRNTGELFFGEGSRLTVL.

This clonotype was counted many times. The J gene is TRBJ1-6, the V gene TRBV6-5; D is undetermined. The CDR3 has 14 amino acids. Trimming cost V 2 bases and J 2 bases, with 4 bases left between them. From germline, CDR1 is MNHEY and CDR2 SVGAGI. DNA for the CDR3: TGTGCCAGCAGTTACGGGGCCTATAATTCACCCCTCCACTTT. It translates to CASSYGAYNSPLHF.

The chain couples TRBV2 to TRBJ1-5, with TRBD1 matching over 10 bases. CDR1 and CDR2 from the germline V gene are SNHLY and FYNNEI. The V gene end was trimmed by 3 bases and the J gene end by 2 bases; junction bases not matched to a gene: 7. The CDR3 has 17 amino acids. CDR3 bases: TGTGCCAGCAGTGATTGGGCAGGACAGGGGGGCAATCAGCCCCAGCATTTT. It codes for CASSDWAGQGGNQPQHF.

The rearrangement links TRBV7-9 to TRBJ2-4; TRBD2 matches 8 bases. There are 17 residues in the CDR3. J lost 1 base, V lost 1 base, and 6 bases had no gene match. Germline V lookup: CDR1 SEHNR, CDR2 FQNEAQ (reference sequence). CDR3 amino acids: CASSLVGGAWAKNIQYF. DNA of the CDR3: TGTGCCAGCAGCTTAGTCGGGGGGGCCTGGGCCAAAAACATTCAGTACTTC.

This clonotype was seen repeatedly, ten times or more. V usage is TRBV11-2 and J usage is TRBJ2-1; 7 bases fit TRBD2. Trimming removed 2 bases from V and 11 bases from J; junction bases left unmatched: 6. The germline CDR1 and CDR2 sequences are SGHAT and FQNNGV. The CDR3 sequence is 13 residues long. CDR3 DNA: TGTGCCAGCAGCTTAACGCGGGAGAGCAAGCAGTTCTTC. This translates into CASSLTRESKQFF.

This clonotype was seen a handful of times. The V and J genes are TRBV5-5 and TRBJ2-2; the D is unclear. Germline values: CDR1 SGHKS, CDR2 YYEKEE (reference sequence). This CDR3 is 14 amino acids long. V lost 3 bases and J 5 bases, leaving 11 bases between the germline ends. The CDR3 protein is CASSSKDPTGELFF. The CDR3, as DNA: TGTGCCAGCAGCTCCAAGGATCCGACCGGGGAGCTGTTTTTT.

This clonotype was observed at least ten times. The J gene is TRBJ1-1, the V gene TRBV5-1, with D uncertain. Germline V CDR1 and CDR2: SGHRS, YFSETQ. Trimming shortened V by 5 bases and J by 1 base, and 12 bases separated the two germline ends. This CDR3 spans 14 amino acids. This chain's CDR3 is CASRNPGENTEAFF. In DNA, the CDR3 is TGCGCCAGCAGAAACCCAGGAGAGAACACTGAAGCTTTCTTT.

V usage is TRBV27 and J usage is TRBJ1-2, with D possibly TRBD1 on 6 matching bases. There are 15 residues in the CDR3. The V gene's germline CDR1 is MNHEY and CDR2 SMNVEV (reference sequence). V lost 2 bases to trimming and J lost 3 bases, with 13 bases between them. CDR3 sequence reads: CASSLTRQGYYGYTF. In nucleotides, the CDR3 is TGTGCCAGCAGTTTAACGAGGCAGGGGTACTATGGCTACACCTTC.